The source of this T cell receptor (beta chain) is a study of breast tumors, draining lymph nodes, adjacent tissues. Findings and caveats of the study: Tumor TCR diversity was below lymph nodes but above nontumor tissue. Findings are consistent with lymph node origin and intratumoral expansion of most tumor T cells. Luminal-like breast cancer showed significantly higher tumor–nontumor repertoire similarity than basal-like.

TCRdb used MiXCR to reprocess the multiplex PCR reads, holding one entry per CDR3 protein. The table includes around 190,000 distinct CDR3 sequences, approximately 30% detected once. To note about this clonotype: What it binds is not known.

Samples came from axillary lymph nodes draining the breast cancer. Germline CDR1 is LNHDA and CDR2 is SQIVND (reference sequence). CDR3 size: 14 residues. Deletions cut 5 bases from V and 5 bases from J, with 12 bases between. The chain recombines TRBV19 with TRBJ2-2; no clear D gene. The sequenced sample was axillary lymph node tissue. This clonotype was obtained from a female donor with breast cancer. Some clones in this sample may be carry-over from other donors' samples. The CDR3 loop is CASSVSRLTGELFF. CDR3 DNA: TGTGCCAGTAGTGTCTCCAGGTTGACCGGGGAGCTGTTTTTT.